These T cell receptor beta chains were read from a single sample in a study of molecular identifiers for immune sequencing clone quantification. Via MiXCR, TCRdb re-called the PCR reads, giving one row per CDR3 protein. The sample lists 300,000 to 350,000 distinct CDR3 sequences; about a fifth were seen once. Sequenced: naive CD8+ T cells from blood, with Jurkat cell RNA spiked in. The receptors originated from a human donor in good health. Some libraries in this study had Jurkat cell RNA spiked in. Both conserved end residues are part of each CDR3. The order of the fields is J gene, D gene, clone size, V gene, CDR3 DNA, CDR3 protein. A D gene is named only where the DNA matches it firmly. The listing skips clone size in some rows; elsewhere it reads once, few, many or a size class.

>TRBJ1-1|.|many|TRBV14
TGTGCCAGCAGCCCCATCGCGCGAGTGAACACTGAAGCTTTCTTT
CASSPIARVNTEAFF
>TRBJ2-7|.|many|TRBV14
TGTGCCAGCAGCCATGGGGATCCCCCCTACGAGCAGTACTTC
CASSHGDPPYEQYF
>TRBJ2-3|TRBD1|.|TRBV7-8
TGTGCCAGCAGCTTAGCGCGTTTCGGGACAGGGGGTGGAACAGATACGCAGTATTTT
CASSLARFGTGGGTDTQYF
>TRBJ2-3|TRBD2|few|TRBV11-2
TGTGCCAGCAGCCACCTAGCGGGAGGTGGCACAGATACGCAGTATTTT
CASSHLAGGGTDTQYF
>TRBJ2-6|.|many|TRBV21-1
TGTGCCAGCAGCAAAGCCGGGGGCGGTAGCTCTGGGGCCAACGTCCTGACTTTC
CASSKAGGGSSGANVLTF
>TRBJ2-5|.|few|TRBV6-5
TGTGCCAGCAGCACCACTCAAGAGACCCAGTACTTC
CASSTTQETQYF
>TRBJ1-5|TRBD1|many|TRBV7-2
TGTGCCAGCAGCTCTGAGACAGGGACCAATCAGCCCCAGCATTTT
CASSSETGTNQPQHF
>TRBJ2-1|.|many|TRBV11-2
TGTGCCAGCAGCTTAGAGACGTACCGCTCGGATAATGAGCAGTTCTTC
CASSLETYRSDNEQFF
>TRBJ2-7|.|.|TRBV4-1
TGCGCCAGCAGCCAAGAAGTCAGGATAACCTACGAGCAGTACTTC
CASSQEVRITYEQYF
>TRBJ2-7|.|few|TRBV6-5
TGTGCCAGCAGTTTGACAGATATCTCCCACCAACCCTACGAGCAGTACTTC
CASSLTDISHQPYEQYF
>TRBJ2-7|TRBD1|many|TRBV20-1
TGCAGTGCTAGTGATCCCCCTGACAGGGCCTCCTACGAGCAGTACTTC
CSASDPPDRASYEQYF
>TRBJ1-5|.|many|TRBV19
TGTGCCAGTAGTATGACAGATTATAGCAATCAGCCCCAGCATTTT
CASSMTDYSNQPQHF
>TRBJ2-3|.|.|TRBV6-5
TGTGCCAGCAGTTACCTAGCCTCAGATACGCAGTATTTT
CASSYLASDTQYF
>TRBJ1-5|.|many|TRBV7-9
TGTGCCAGCAGCTTAGGTTGGGCTGGCGAGCCCCAGCATTTT
CASSLGWAGEPQHF
>TRBJ2-7|TRBD2|once|TRBV4-1
TGCGCCAGCAGCCACGGAAATAGCGGGGGTGCGACCTACGAGCAGTACTTC
CASSHGNSGGATYEQYF
>TRBJ1-1|.|many|TRBV28
TGTGCCAGCAGAATGGACAGACCGGGGACTGAAGCTTTCTTT
CASRMDRPGTEAFF
>TRBJ1-2|.|many|TRBV5-4
TGTGCCAGCAGCCCCTTTGGGGGCAGTAACTATGGCTACACCTTC
CASSPFGGSNYGYTF
>TRBJ2-7|TRBD1|few|TRBV29-1
TGCAGCGTGGAGACAGGGAGCGAGTACGAGCAGTACTTC
CSVETGSEYEQYF
>TRBJ2-7|TRBD2|.|TRBV20-1
TGCAGTGCCGCAGGGCTAGCGGGAGTGGGTGAGCAGTACTTC
CSAAGLAGVGEQYF
>TRBJ1-6|.|few|TRBV12-3/TRBV12-4
TGTGCCAGCAGTCCCCGGCAGGGTGGATCACCCCTCCACTTT
CASSPRQGGSPLHF
>TRBJ1-1|.|few|TRBV4-3
TGCGCCAGCAGCCAAGAACCAGGCGGCCTTATGAACACTGAAGCTTTCTTT
CASSQEPGGLMNTEAFF
>TRBJ1-4|.|.|TRBV15
TGTGCCACCAGCAGAGTCCCCGGGGGGCACGACGAAAAACTGTTTTTT
CATSRVPGGHDEKLFF
>TRBJ1-1|.|many|TRBV30
TGTGCCTGGGGGACGGTGAACACTGAAGCTTTCTTT
CAWGTVNTEAFF